This TCR beta chain was identified in a study of CD8+CD57+ T cells in acquired aplastic anemia. Germline V gene sequence: CDR1 MNHNY, CDR2 SVGAGI (reference sequence). The ends were cut back, 5 bases at V and 3 bases at J, with 4 bases in the middle. The CDR3 loop spans 11 amino acids. It was genomic DNA that served as the template for profiling TCR beta VDJ and CDR3. TCRdb reprocessed the reads via MiXCR and lists one record per CDR3 protein. The repertoire holds 400,000 to 450,000 distinct CDR3 sequences, with approximately 70% as singletons. This clonotype was counted many times. This rearrangement joins TRBV6-6 to TRBJ1-1; D unclear. The TCR was taken from a human donor in good health, serving as a control. Sequences were obtained from sorted CD4+, CD8+, or CD8+CD57+ T cells (not recorded which) from PBMCs. The CDR3 DNA reads as TGTGCCAGCAGTCCTGACACTGAAGCTTTCTTT. Translating it yields CASSPDTEAFF.